This TCR beta chain derives from a study of OX40 agonist ivuxolimab in advanced cancers. V lost 8 bases, J lost 4 bases, and 18 bases lay in between. The CDR3 length is 14 residues. Germline values: CDR1 SGDLS, CDR2 YYNGEE. Blood samples were obtained at baseline, cycle 4 day 1, and cycle 7 day 1. Generated by immunoSEQ multiplex PCR, the TCRdb table keeps only in-frame clones and is missing some. The sample has about 140,000 clones; 75% to 95% are singletons. The specimen comprised CD4+ or CD8+ T cells sorted from blood, sampled in a trial of the OX40 agonist ivuxolimab. This TCR was sampled from an adult with an advanced solid tumor such as melanoma, head and neck, liver or kidney cancer. V gene TRBV9 combines with J gene TRBJ1-2, with D uncertain. The CDR3, as DNA: TGTGCCAGTTCCCTGACCCCGGGCTTCTATGGCTACACCTTC. It encodes CASSLTPGFYGYTF. Full variable domain (missing parts from reference TRBV9 and TRBJ1-2): DSGVTQTPKHLITATGQRVTLRCSPRSGDLSVYWYQQSLDQGLQFLIQYYNGEERAKGNILERFSAQQFPDLHSELNLSSLELGDSALYFCASSLTPGFYGYTFGSGTRLTVV.